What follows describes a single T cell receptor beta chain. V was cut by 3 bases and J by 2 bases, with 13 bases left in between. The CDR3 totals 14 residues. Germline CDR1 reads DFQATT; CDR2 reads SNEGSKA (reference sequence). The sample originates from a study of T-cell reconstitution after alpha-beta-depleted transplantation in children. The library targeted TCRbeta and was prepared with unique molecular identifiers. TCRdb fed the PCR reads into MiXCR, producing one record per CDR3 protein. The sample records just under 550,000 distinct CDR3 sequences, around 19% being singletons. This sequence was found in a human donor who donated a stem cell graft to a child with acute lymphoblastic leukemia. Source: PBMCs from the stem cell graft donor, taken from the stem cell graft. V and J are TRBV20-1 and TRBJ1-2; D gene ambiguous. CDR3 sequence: CSASSSGRNYGYTF. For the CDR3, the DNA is TGCAGTGCTAGTAGCTCGGGCCGGAACTATGGCTACACCTTC.